What follows is one T cell receptor (beta chain) and its context. The data originate from a study of cytomegalovirus exposure and HLA in healthy donors. Per germline, CDR1 MGHRA and CDR2 YSYEKL. The CDR3 extends over 13 amino acids. V lost 0 bases, J lost 2 bases, and 4 bases lay in between. Use of 60 Vbeta and 13 Jbeta primers characterized the PCR. Clones were read by immunoSEQ multiplex PCR, and TCRdb kept only the in-frame ones, dropping some. The table shows 100,000 to 150,000 clones, with about 76% occurring only once. The source of this sequence is a man between 18 and 35 years old in good health and CMV-seronegative. The sequencing sample was made of PBMCs. The chain links TRBV4-1 to TRBJ1-2; D is unresolved. The CDR3 region is CASSQDQNYGYTF. Here the CDR3 DNA reads TGCGCCAGCAGCCAAGATCAAAACTATGGCTACACCTTC.